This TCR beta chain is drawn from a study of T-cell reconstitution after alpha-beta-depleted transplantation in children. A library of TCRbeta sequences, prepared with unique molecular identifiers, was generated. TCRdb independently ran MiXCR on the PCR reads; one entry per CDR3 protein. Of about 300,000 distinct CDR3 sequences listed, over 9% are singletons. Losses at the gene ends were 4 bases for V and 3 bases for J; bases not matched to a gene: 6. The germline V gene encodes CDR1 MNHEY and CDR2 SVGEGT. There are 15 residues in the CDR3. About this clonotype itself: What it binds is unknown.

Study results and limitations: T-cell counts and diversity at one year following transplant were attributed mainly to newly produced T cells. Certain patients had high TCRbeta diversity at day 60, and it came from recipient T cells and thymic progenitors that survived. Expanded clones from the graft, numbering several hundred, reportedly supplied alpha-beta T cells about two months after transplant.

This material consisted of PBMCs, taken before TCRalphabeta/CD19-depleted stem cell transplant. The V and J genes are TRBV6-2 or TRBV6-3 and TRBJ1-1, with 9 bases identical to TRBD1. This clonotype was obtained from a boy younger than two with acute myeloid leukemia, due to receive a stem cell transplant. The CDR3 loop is CASSSPGTGYTEAFF. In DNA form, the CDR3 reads TGTGCCAGCAGTTCGCCCGGGACAGGGTACACTGAAGCTTTCTTT.